What follows are 11 T cell receptor beta chains derived from one specimen sequenced in a study of beta chain features in type 1 diabetes. Investigators reverse transcribed all isolated RNA, so they sequenced expressed TCRB transcripts. Clones were read by immunoSEQ multiplex PCR, and TCRdb kept only the in-frame ones, dropping some. The sample yields roughly 300,000 clones, 12% to 15% seen once. Material for sequencing was central memory CD4+ T cells from blood. The receptors derive from a man aged 25-45 years in good health.

The J gene is TRBJ1-1, the V gene TRBV19; 7 nucleotides agree with TRBD1. Germline V gene data show CDR1 as LNHDA and CDR2 as SQIVND (reference sequence). CDR3 length: 15 residues. The trim removed 1 base at V and 1 base at J, leaving 3 bases unmatched. The CDR3 reads CASSIGQGANTEAFF. The CDR3 DNA is TGTGCCAGTAGTATAGGACAGGGAGCGAACACTGAAGCTTTCTTT. The full variable domain, with the rest looked up from reference TRBV19 and TRBJ1-1, is DGGITQSPKYLFRKEGQNVTLSCEQNLNHDAMYWYRQDPGQGLRLIYYSQIVNDFQKGDIAEGYSVSREKKESFPLTVTSAQKNPTAFYLCASSIGQGANTEAFFGQGTRLTVV.

V usage is TRBV27 and J usage is TRBJ1-1; D not certain. This CDR3 region has 13 residues. Germline CDR1 reads MNHEY; CDR2 reads SMNVEV (reference sequence). The germline V and J ends were trimmed by 6 bases and 4 bases, with 12 bases remaining between them. The CDR3 sequence is CASSRPASTEAFF. For the CDR3, the DNA is TGTGCCAGCAGCCGACCAGCTTCCACTGAAGCTTTCTTT.

This clone was observed a few times. This chain connects TRBV7-9 to TRBJ2-2, with TRBD2 identical over 8 bases. Trimming removed 6 bases from V and 4 bases from J; junction bases left unmatched: 10. The CDR3 contains 16 residues. CDR1 SEHNR and CDR2 FQNEAQ come from the germline V gene (reference sequence). Written as DNA, the CDR3 is TGTGCCAGCAGTTCAAACGGACTAGCTGGCACCGGGGAGCTGTTTTTT. Its protein product is CASSSNGLAGTGELFF.

The gene calls are TRBV20-1 and TRBJ2-1; D perhaps matches TRBD2 (6 bases). V was cut by 3 bases and J by 13 bases, with 13 bases left in between. This CDR3 comprises 11 residues. Germline CDR1 reads DFQATT; CDR2 reads SNEGSKA (reference sequence). The CDR3 nucleotides are TGCAGTGCTAGGTTGCGGCGGGATCAGTTCTTC. Protein sequence: CSARLRRDQFF.

The chain carries TRBV7-2 and TRBJ1-1; D not resolved. With 11 bases removed from V and 1 base from J, the gap between germline ends came to 5 bases. The V gene's germline CDR1 is SGHTA and CDR2 FQGNSA. The CDR3 sequence is 10 residues long. CDR3 amino acids: CAVRNTEAFF. For the CDR3, the DNA is TGTGCCGTCCGGAACACTGAAGCTTTCTTT.

The gene calls are TRBV29-1 and TRBJ2-7, with 8 bases lining up with TRBD1. The germline gives CDR1 SQVTM, CDR2 ANQGSEA. The CDR3 length is 12 residues. The J segment lost 7 bases and the V segment lost 7 bases, leaving 9 bases of the junction unmatched. Here the CDR3 reads CSAYGQGREQYF. The CDR3 nucleotides read TGCAGCGCCTATGGACAGGGAAGGGAGCAGTACTTC.

This clone was found a few times. The chain carries TRBV7-2 and TRBJ1-5, with D unresolved. CDR3 length: 13 residues. Trimming left V 3 bases short and J 4 bases short, with 7 bases between. CDR1 is SGHTA and CDR2 is FQGNSA in the germline V gene. The CDR3 here is CASSFDGNQPQHF. The DNA of the CDR3 is TGTGCCAGCAGCTTCGACGGGAATCAGCCCCAGCATTTT.

The chain joins TRBV4-1 to TRBJ1-5; 8 bases are a match to TRBD1. CDR3 length: 14 residues. The ends lost 6 bases at V and 7 bases at J; junction bases unmatched: 8. CDR1 is MGHRA and CDR2 is YSYEKL in the germline V gene. In DNA, the CDR3 is TGCGCCAGCAGGCCAGTGTCAGGGGGCCAGCCCCAGCATTTT. Protein product: CASRPVSGGQPQHF.

The sample holds a few counts of this clone. CDR3 residues: CASSLKNSAGEQYV. As DNA, the CDR3 is TGTGCCAGCAGTTTAAAAAACTCGGCGGGGGAGCAGTACGTC. The chain has TRBV27 and TRBJ2-7; D perhaps matches TRBD2 (6 bases). Trimming shortened V by 2 bases and J by 7 bases, and 15 bases separated the two germline ends. The germline V gene encodes CDR1 MNHEY and CDR2 SMNVEV (reference sequence). The CDR3 has 14 amino acids.

V and J are TRBV28 and TRBJ2-6, with D perhaps being TRBD1 or TRBD2 (5 bases each). The germline gives CDR1 MDHEN, CDR2 SYDVKM. Deletions cut 1 base from V and 2 bases from J, with 12 bases between. The CDR3 has 17 residues. The CDR3 sequence is CASSLSFRGAGANVLTF. The CDR3 region has the DNA TGTGCCAGCAGTTTATCTTTTCGGGGCGCTGGGGCCAACGTCCTGACTTTC.

This chain links TRBV9 with TRBJ1-5, with TRBD1 matching over 7 bases. CDR1 and CDR2 (germline): SGDLS, YYNGEE. V shed 6 bases, J shed 15 bases, and the junction held 12 bases outside the gene matches. The length of the CDR3 is 12 residues. CDR3 sequence (DNA): TGTGCCAGCAATCAAGGAACAGGGGCGCTGCATTTT. It encodes CASNQGTGALHF.